Sequencing of this T cell receptor (beta chain) was carried out in a study of blood T cell repertoires in COVID-19. Across the study: Specimens from acute and convalescent COVID-19 originated in the United States, Italy and Spain.

Germline CDR1 and CDR2: MGHRA and YSYEKL. The V gene lost 0 bases and the J gene lost 6 bases, with 6 bases spanning the gap. The CDR3 extends over 12 amino acids. In the original processing: Estimates of nucleated cell counts were drawn from the amplification of reference gene primers. The protocol was immunoSEQ multiplex PCR, while the TCRdb copy is restricted to in-frame clones and leaves out a portion. V and J calls plus clone size are reproduced from that table; the DNA served to infer D and trimming. The sample lists 100,000 to 150,000 clones, approximately 81% occurring once. The chain uses TRBV4-1 and TRBJ2-7, with D unresolved. The source material was peripheral blood. This sequence was found in a man aged 55-75 years with acute or convalescent COVID-19. The CDR3 region has the DNA TGCGCCAGCAGCCAAGAGCTCGGCGAGCAGTACTTC. Its protein product is CASSQELGEQYF.